These 25 T cell receptor beta chains were sequenced from one sample in a study of spatial heterogeneity in lung cancer. Via MiXCR, TCRdb re-called the 5' RACE reads, giving one row per CDR3 protein. The sample lists about 14,000 distinct CDR3 sequences, about a tenth occurring once. Time point: sample taken at primary tumor resection. The sequenced material consisted of unsorted whole RNA from tumor, nontumor lung or frozen PBMC. This material consisted of PBMCs, taken at surgery. The receptors originated from a male donor with early-stage non-small cell lung cancer.

This clonotype occurred many times. The chain couples TRBV18 to TRBJ2-3; 10 nucleotides agree with TRBD1. CDR1 KGHSH and CDR2 LQKENI come from the germline V gene. With 4 bases clipped from V and 4 bases from J, the junction kept 5 bases outside the gene matches. The CDR3 totals 15 residues. The CDR3 sequence: CASSHEDRGADTQYF. The DNA of the CDR3 is TGTGCCAGCTCACACGAGGACAGGGGGGCAGATACGCAGTATTTT.

This clonotype has a count of ten or more. The chain joins TRBV2 to TRBJ1-5, with D possibly matching TRBD1 (5 bases). The germline V gene has CDR1 SNHLY and CDR2 FYNNEI. The ends were cut back, 4 bases at V and 2 bases at J, with 18 bases in the middle. CDR3 length: 17 amino acids. CDR3 bases: TGTGCCAGCAGTGGGTTCCGATCGACACAGGGCAATCAGCCCCAGCATTTT. Translated, it gives CASSGFRSTQGNQPQHF.

Many counts were recorded for this clonotype. CDR3 nucleotides: TGTGCCAGCAGCCCCGACAGGGGGGATGGCTACACCTTC. Protein: CASSPDRGDGYTF. The chain employs TRBV6-1 and TRBJ1-2; 9 bases are shared with TRBD1. The V gene end was trimmed by 6 bases and the J gene end by 6 bases; junction bases not matched to a gene: 5. Germline V CDR1 and CDR2: MNHNS, SASEGT. The CDR3 spans 13 residues.

This clonotype was detected many times. The chain joins TRBV28 to TRBJ2-3; D is perhaps TRBD1 or TRBD2 (5 bases each). CDR1 MDHEN and CDR2 SYDVKM come from the germline V gene. This CDR3 is built from 15 residues. V lost 6 bases to trimming and J lost 2 bases, with 15 bases between them. The chain's CDR3 is CASSIGTGNTDTQYF. CDR3 sequence (DNA): TGTGCCAGCAGCATAGGGACGGGAAACACAGATACGCAGTATTTT.

This clonotype has ten or more counts. The gene calls are TRBV18 and TRBJ1-5; possible D gene TRBD1, 5 bases. The CDR3 is made up of 14 amino acids. V was pared by 5 bases and J by 4 bases, with 12 bases between. The germline gives CDR1 KGHSH, CDR2 LQKENI. The CDR3 DNA follows: TGTGCCAGCTCAATGGGACTGCTTAATCAGCCCCAGCATTTT. This translates into CASSMGLLNQPQHF.

This clonotype was seen ten or more times. V gene TRBV18 combines with J gene TRBJ1-4; 9 nucleotides line up with TRBD1. CDR3 size: 15 residues. V dropped 2 bases and J dropped 6; count of bases not matched to a gene: 4. Germline CDR1 and CDR2: KGHSH and LQKENI. The chain's CDR3 is CASSPTGGKDEKLFF. The CDR3 DNA follows: TGTGCCAGCTCACCAACAGGGGGCAAGGATGAAAAACTGTTTTTT.

This clonotype has only a few counts. The chain couples TRBV7-8 to TRBJ2-2, with D unresolved. Trimming pared 3 bases from V and 3 bases from J, leaving 2 bases between. This CDR3 contains 12 residues. Germline CDR1 is SGHVS and CDR2 is FQNEAQ. CDR3 sequence (DNA): TGTGCCAGCAGCTTGCACACCGGGGAGCTGTTTTTT. This gives the protein CASSLHTGELFF.

This clonotype was seen repeatedly, ten times or more. The chain recombines TRBV13 with TRBJ2-4, with 10 bases aligning to TRBD2. Germline CDR1 and CDR2: PRHDT and FYEKMQ (reference sequence). There are 19 residues in the CDR3. V shed 8 bases, J shed 1 base, and the junction held 17 bases outside the gene matches. The CDR3 sequence is CASQSRGAGGPAAKNIQYF. The CDR3 DNA reads TGTGCCAGCCAGTCGCGGGGAGCGGGAGGGCCGGCCGCCAAAAACATTCAGTACTTC.

This clonotype was seen ten or more times. The chain employs TRBV5-6 and TRBJ1-1; TRBD1 matches at 7 bases. The junction had 8 bases not matched to a gene; V was cut back by 3 bases and J by 0 bases. CDR1 is SGHDT and CDR2 is YYEEEE in the germline V gene. The CDR3 spans 16 residues. CDR3: CASSSSPTGLNTEAFF. Written as DNA, the CDR3 is TGTGCCAGCAGCTCGTCCCCGACAGGGTTGAACACTGAAGCTTTCTTT.

In DNA, the CDR3 is TGTGCCAGCAGGGGAGGAGCAGGGGCACTGGGCGTCACTGAAGCTTTCTTT. Translation: CASRGGAGALGVTEAFF. This sequence joins TRBV6-6 and TRBJ1-1; D might be TRBD1 (6 bases). The CDR3 spans 17 residues. The germline gives CDR1 MNHNY, CDR2 SVGAGI (reference sequence). V lost 6 bases to trimming and J lost 4 bases, with 24 bases between them.

In its sample, this clonotype was seen many times. The chain links TRBV15 to TRBJ2-2, with a weak D call TRBD2 (5 bases). V was pared by 5 bases and J by 4 bases, with 14 bases between. The CDR3 is made up of 15 amino acids. Germline CDR1 and CDR2: LNHNV and YYDKDF (reference sequence). The DNA of the CDR3 is TGTGCCACCAGCCGGACTCCCCGGGGCACCGGGGAGCTGTTTTTT. Translation: CATSRTPRGTGELFF.

Ten or more counts support this clonotype. The chain's CDR3 is CASSPPWGLNTEAFF. In nucleotides, the CDR3 is TGTGCCAGTAGTCCCCCCTGGGGCTTGAACACTGAAGCTTTCTTT. The chain links TRBV19 to TRBJ1-1; TRBD1 is a possible D gene (5 bases). Germline loops: CDR1 LNHDA, CDR2 SQIVND (reference sequence). Deletions cut 5 bases from V and 0 bases from J, with 13 bases between. CDR3 length: 15 amino acids.

There are many counts of this clonotype. The V call is TRBV3-1, the J call TRBJ2-2; D unclear. CDR1 and CDR2 (germline): LGHDT, YNNKEL (reference sequence). The CDR3 extends over 14 amino acids. V was cut by 4 bases and J by 6 bases, with 12 bases left in between. CDR3 in amino acids: CASSLSRQPGELFF. In nucleotides, the CDR3 is TGTGCCAGCAGCCTGTCCAGGCAGCCCGGGGAGCTGTTTTTT.

V is TRBV12-3 or TRBV12-4 and J is TRBJ1-1; tentatively, D is TRBD1 (5 bases). The V and J ends lost 7 bases and 1 base respectively, with 13 bases between them. The CDR3 loop spans 14 amino acids. CDR3 nucleotide sequence: TGTGCCAGCATAAAGGGAGGGACGAACACTGAAGCTTTCTTT. It yields the protein CASIKGGTNTEAFF.

This clonotype was counted many times. The chain employs TRBV7-2 and TRBJ2-1; no clear D gene. This CDR3 contains 15 residues. Germline V gene lookup returns CDR1 SGHTA and CDR2 FQGNSA. Trimming took off 2 bases at V and 8 bases at J, with 16 bases between the two ends. CDR3 coding DNA: TGTGCCAGCAGCTTAAATAGTCTTTCCGGGTATGAGCAGTTCTTC. Its translation is CASSLNSLSGYEQFF.

At least ten counts were recorded for this clonotype. This chain joins TRBV29-1 and TRBJ2-3; 15 nucleotides match TRBD2. The CDR3 is made up of 12 amino acids. The germline gives CDR1 SQVTM, CDR2 ANQGSEA. The V and J ends lost 7 bases and 8 bases, in that order; junction bases with no gene match: 1. The CDR3 reads CSEGLAGGTQYF. In DNA form, the CDR3 reads TGCAGCGAGGGACTAGCGGGAGGTACGCAGTATTTT.

Ten or more counts support this clonotype. CDR3 nucleotides: TGTGCCAGCAGCTTAGCGGTTCAGGGACACTCAAACACTGAAGCTTTCTTT. Translating it yields CASSLAVQGHSNTEAFF. The V call is TRBV7-9, the J call TRBJ1-1, with a possible D match to TRBD1 (6 bases). Germline CDR1 reads SEHNR; CDR2 reads FQNEAQ (reference sequence). Trimming took off 0 bases at V and 2 bases at J, with 16 bases between the two ends. The CDR3 is 17 residues long. Based on the CDR3 plus reference TRBV7-9 and TRBJ1-1, the full variable domain is DTGVSQNPRHKITKRGQNVTFRCDPISEHNRLYWYRQTLGQGPEFLTYFQNEAQLEKSRLLSDRFSAERPKGSFSTLEIQRTEQGDSAMYLCASSLAVQGHSNTEAFFGQGTRLTVV.

V usage is TRBV7-2 and J usage is TRBJ2-1; D remains unclear. Germline loops: CDR1 SGHTA, CDR2 FQGNSA. The CDR3 totals 16 residues. V dropped 2 bases and J dropped 6 bases, with 17 bases sitting between them. CDR3 residues: CASSLMAHDSGNEQFF. The CDR3 nucleotides read TGTGCCAGCAGCTTAATGGCTCACGATTCGGGCAATGAGCAGTTCTTC.

The CDR3 DNA sequence: TGTGCCAGCTGTAGGGCGTTCCGGAATGAGCAGTTCTTC. It translates to CASCRAFRNEQFF. This chain joins TRBV2 and TRBJ2-1; the D is unclear. Germline V lookup: CDR1 SNHLY, CDR2 FYNNEI. V was clipped by 8 bases and J by 7 bases, with 15 bases between them. This CDR3 region has 13 residues.

V and J are TRBV28 and TRBJ1-3; 7 nucleotides match TRBD1. The germline gives CDR1 MDHEN, CDR2 SYDVKM. The CDR3 covers 14 residues. V gave up 11 bases and J gave up 0 bases; unmatched junction bases: 7. CDR3 loop: CAWGDSNSGNTIYF. CDR3 sequence (DNA): TGTGCCTGGGGGGACAGCAACTCTGGAAACACCATATATTTT.

This clonotype was observed many times. The chain has TRBV27 and TRBJ1-5; TRBD1 matches 7 bases. Unmatched junction bases numbered 8, after V lost 6 bases and J lost 6 bases. Germline assignment: CDR1 MNHEY and CDR2 SMNVEV (reference sequence). The CDR3 is 14 residues long. The CDR3 region has the DNA TGTGCCAGCAGCGCGGGACAGCCCCCTCAGCCCCAGCATTTT. It encodes CASSAGQPPQPQHF.

This clonotype was seen ten or more times. The chain recombines TRBV7-2 with TRBJ2-1, with TRBD2 identical over 7 bases. Germline CDR1 and CDR2: SGHTA and FQGNSA. V trimming: 7 bases; J trimming: 7 bases; junction bases outside the gene matches: 13. CDR3 size: 15 residues. The chain's CDR3 is CASNILAARGNEQFF. In DNA form, the CDR3 reads TGTGCCAGCAACATCCTAGCGGCCCGGGGGAATGAGCAGTTCTTC.

The genes are TRBV6-4 and TRBJ2-5, with D hard to call. Looked up from germline, CDR1 is MRHNA and CDR2 is SNTAGT. The CDR3 loop spans 11 amino acids. The V gene lost 8 bases and the J gene lost 5 bases, with 9 bases spanning the gap. CDR3 in DNA: TGTGCCAGCCCGGGTTGGGAGACCCAGTACTTC. This encodes CASPGWETQYF.

This chain links TRBV6-1 with TRBJ2-6; 7 bases match TRBD2. Germline assignment: CDR1 MNHNS and CDR2 SASEGT. There are 16 residues in the CDR3. The J segment lost 2 bases and the V segment lost 0 bases, leaving 1 base of the junction unmatched. DNA for the CDR3: TGTGCCAGCAGTGAAGCGGGAGGGGCTGGGGCCAACGTCCTGACTTTC. Its protein product is CASSEAGGAGANVLTF.

This clonotype appeared many times. The gene calls are TRBV28 and TRBJ1-1; D gene ambiguous. This CDR3 region has 13 residues. Per germline, CDR1 MDHEN and CDR2 SYDVKM. The V gene lost 5 bases and the J gene lost 3 bases, with 10 bases spanning the gap. This chain's CDR3 is CASSPRIDTEAFF. For the CDR3, the DNA is TGTGCCAGCAGTCCACGAATCGACACTGAAGCTTTCTTT. The whole variable domain, filled in from reference TRBV28 and TRBJ1-1, reads DVKVTQSSRYLVKRTGEKVFLECVQDMDHENMFWYRQDPGLGLRLIYFSYDVKMKEKGDIPEGYSVSREKKERFSLILESASTNQTSMYLCASSPRIDTEAFFGQGTRLTVV.